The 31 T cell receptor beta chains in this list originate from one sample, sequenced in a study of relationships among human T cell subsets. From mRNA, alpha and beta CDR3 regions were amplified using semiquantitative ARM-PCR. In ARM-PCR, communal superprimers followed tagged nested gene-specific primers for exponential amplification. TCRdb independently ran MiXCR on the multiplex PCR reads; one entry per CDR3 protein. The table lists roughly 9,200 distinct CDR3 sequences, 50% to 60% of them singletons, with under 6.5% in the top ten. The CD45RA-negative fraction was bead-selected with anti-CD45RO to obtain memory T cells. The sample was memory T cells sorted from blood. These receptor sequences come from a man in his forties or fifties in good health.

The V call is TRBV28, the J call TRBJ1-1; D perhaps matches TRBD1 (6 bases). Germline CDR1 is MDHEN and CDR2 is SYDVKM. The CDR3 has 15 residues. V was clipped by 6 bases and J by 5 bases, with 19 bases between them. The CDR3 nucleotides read TGTGCCAGCAGCCGATATAAACAGGGATGGACTGAAGCTTTCTTT. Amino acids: CASSRYKQGWTEAFF.

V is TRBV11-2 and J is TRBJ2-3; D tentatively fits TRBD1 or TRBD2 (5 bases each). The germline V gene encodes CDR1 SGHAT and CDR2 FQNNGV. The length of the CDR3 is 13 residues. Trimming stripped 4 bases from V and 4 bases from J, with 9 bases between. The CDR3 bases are TGTGCCAGCAGCTCCAGGGACGCAGATACGCAGTATTTT. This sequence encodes CASSSRDADTQYF.

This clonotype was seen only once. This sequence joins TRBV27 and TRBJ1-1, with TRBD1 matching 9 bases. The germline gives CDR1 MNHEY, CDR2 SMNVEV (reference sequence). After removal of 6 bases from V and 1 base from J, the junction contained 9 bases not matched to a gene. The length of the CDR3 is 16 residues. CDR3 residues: CASSRDGTGRNTEAFF. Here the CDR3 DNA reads TGTGCCAGCAGCCGAGACGGGACAGGGAGGAACACTGAAGCTTTCTTT.

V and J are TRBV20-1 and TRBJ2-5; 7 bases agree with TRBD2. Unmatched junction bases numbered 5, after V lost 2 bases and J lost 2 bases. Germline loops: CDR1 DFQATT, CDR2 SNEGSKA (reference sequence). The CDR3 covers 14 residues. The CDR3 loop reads CSARYGTNQETQYF. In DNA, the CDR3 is TGCAGTGCTAGATACGGGACTAATCAAGAGACCCAGTACTTC.

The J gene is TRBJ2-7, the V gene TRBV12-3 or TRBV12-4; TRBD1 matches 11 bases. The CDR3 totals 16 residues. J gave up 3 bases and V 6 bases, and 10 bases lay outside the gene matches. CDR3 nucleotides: TGTGCCAGCAGGCCTGGTCCGGGACAGGGGGGCTACGAGCAGTACTTC. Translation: CASRPGPGQGGYEQYF.

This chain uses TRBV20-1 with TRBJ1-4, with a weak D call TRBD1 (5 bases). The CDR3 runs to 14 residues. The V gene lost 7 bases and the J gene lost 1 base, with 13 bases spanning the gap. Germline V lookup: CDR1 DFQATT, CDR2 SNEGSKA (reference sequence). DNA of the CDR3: TGCAGTGGGCGGGGACGGTTAACTAATGAAAAACTGTTTTTT. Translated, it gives CSGRGRLTNEKLFF.

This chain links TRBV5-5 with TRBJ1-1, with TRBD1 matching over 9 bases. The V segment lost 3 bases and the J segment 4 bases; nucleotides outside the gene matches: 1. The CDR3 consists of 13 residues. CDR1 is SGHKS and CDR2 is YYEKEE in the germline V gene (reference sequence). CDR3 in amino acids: CASSSDRGTEAFF. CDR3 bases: TGTGCCAGCAGCTCGGACAGGGGCACTGAAGCTTTCTTT.

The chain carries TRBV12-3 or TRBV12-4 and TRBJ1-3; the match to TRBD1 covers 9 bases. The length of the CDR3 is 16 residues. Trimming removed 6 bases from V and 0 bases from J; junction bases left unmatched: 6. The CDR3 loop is CASRRTGDSSGNTIYF. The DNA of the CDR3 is TGTGCCAGCAGGCGGACAGGGGACTCCTCTGGAAACACCATATATTTT.

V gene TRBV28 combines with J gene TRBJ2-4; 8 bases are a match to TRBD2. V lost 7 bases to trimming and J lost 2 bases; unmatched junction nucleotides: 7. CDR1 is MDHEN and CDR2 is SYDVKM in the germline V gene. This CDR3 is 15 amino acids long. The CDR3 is CASIRGGGPKNIQYF. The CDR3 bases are TGTGCCAGCATAAGGGGCGGGGGGCCCAAAAACATTCAGTACTTC.

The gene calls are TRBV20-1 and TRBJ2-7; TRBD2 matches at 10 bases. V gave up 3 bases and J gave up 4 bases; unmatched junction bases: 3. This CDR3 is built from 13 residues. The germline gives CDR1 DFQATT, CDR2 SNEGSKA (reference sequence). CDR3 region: CSARWTSGYEQYF. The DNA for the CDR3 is TGCAGTGCTAGGTGGACTAGCGGTTACGAGCAGTACTTC.

DNA of the CDR3: TGTGCCAGCTTTCAGGGGCAGAATTCACCCCTCCACTTT. Protein product: CASFQGQNSPLHF. This chain uses TRBV18 with TRBJ1-6; possibly TRBD1 for D (6 bases). The germline V gene encodes CDR1 KGHSH and CDR2 LQKENI. The CDR3 runs to 13 residues. V lost 7 bases, J lost 7 bases, and 11 bases lay in between.

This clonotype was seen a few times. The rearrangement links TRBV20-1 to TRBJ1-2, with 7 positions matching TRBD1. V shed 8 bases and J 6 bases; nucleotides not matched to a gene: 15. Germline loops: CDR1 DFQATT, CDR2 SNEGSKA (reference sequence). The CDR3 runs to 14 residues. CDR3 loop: CSTFTGVGSDGYTF. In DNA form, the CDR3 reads TGCAGTACTTTCACAGGGGTAGGGTCGGATGGCTACACCTTC.

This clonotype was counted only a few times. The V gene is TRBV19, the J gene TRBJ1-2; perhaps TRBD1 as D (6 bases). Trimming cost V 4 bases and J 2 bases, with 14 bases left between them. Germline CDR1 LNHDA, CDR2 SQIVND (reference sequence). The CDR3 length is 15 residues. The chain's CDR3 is CASSKSPGQNYGYTF. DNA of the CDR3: TGTGCCAGTAGTAAATCCCCGGGACAAAACTATGGCTACACCTTC. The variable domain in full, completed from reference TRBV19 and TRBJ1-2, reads DGGITQSPKYLFRKEGQNVTLSCEQNLNHDAMYWYRQDPGQGLRLIYYSQIVNDFQKGDIAEGYSVSREKKESFPLTVTSAQKNPTAFYLCASSKSPGQNYGYTFGSGTRLTVV.

CDR3 protein: CSAVGTGGSSSGYTF. CDR3 DNA: TGCAGTGCTGTCGGGACAGGGGGTAGTTCTTCTGGCTACACCTTC. The chain links TRBV20-1 to TRBJ1-2, with 11 bases identical to TRBD1. The germline V gene has CDR1 DFQATT and CDR2 SNEGSKA (reference sequence). The CDR3 consists of 15 residues. The V gene end was trimmed by 5 bases and the J gene end by 7 bases; junction bases not matched to a gene: 12.

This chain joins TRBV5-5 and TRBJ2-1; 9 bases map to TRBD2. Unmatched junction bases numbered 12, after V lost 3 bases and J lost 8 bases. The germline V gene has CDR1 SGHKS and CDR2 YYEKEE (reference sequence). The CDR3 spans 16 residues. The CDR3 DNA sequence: TGTGCCAGCAGCTCCGGAGCCGGGACTAGCTCTCATGAGCAGTTCTTC. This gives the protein CASSSGAGTSSHEQFF.

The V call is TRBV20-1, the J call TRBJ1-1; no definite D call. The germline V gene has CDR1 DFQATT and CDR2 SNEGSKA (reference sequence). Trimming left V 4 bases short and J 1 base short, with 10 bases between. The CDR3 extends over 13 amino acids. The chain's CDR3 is CSAMVDGNTEAFF. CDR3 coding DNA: TGCAGTGCTATGGTGGACGGGAACACTGAAGCTTTCTTT.

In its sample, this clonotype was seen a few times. Written as DNA, the CDR3 is TGTGCCAGCAGTTCCTCCCCCAGGCCAGATACGCAGTATTTT. Protein sequence: CASSSSPRPDTQYF. The chain joins TRBV12-3 or TRBV12-4 to TRBJ2-3; no definite D call. V shed 4 bases and J shed 4 bases, with 12 bases lying between them. CDR3 length: 14 residues.

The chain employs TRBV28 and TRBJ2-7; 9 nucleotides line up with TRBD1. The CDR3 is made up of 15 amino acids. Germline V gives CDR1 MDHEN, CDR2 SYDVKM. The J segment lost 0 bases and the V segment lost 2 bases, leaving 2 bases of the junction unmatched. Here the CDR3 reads CASSLPGQGSYEQYF. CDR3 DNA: TGTGCCAGCAGTTTACCGGGACAGGGCTCCTACGAGCAGTACTTC.

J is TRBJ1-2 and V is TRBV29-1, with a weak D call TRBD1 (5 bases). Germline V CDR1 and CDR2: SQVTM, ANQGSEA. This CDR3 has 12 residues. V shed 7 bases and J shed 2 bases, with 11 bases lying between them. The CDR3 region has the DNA TGCAGCGCTGACCGGGGGAACTATGGCTACACCTTC. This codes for CSADRGNYGYTF.

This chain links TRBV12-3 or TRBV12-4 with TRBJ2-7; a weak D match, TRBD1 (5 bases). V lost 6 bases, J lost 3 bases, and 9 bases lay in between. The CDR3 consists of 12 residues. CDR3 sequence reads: CASRLTDYEQYF. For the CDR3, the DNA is TGTGCCAGCAGACTGACAGACTACGAGCAGTACTTC.

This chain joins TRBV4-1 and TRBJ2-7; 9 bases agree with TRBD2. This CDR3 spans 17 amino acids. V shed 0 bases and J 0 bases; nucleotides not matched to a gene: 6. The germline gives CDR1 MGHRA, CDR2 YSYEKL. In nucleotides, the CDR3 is TGCGCCAGCAGCCAAGATGCGGCTAGCGGGACCTCCTACGAGCAGTACTTC. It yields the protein CASSQDAASGTSYEQYF.

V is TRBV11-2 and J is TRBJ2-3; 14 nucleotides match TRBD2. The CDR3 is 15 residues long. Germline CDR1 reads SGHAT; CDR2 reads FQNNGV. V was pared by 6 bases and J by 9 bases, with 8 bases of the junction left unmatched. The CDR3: CASSTGTSGSGTQYF. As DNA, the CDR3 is TGTGCCAGCAGTACCGGGACTAGCGGGAGTGGCACGCAGTATTTT.

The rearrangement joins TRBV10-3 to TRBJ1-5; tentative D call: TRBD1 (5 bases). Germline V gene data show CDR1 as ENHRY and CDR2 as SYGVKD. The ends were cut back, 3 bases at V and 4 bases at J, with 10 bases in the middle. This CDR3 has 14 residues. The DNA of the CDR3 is TGTGCCATCAGTGAACGGCAGGGAAATCAGCCCCAGCATTTT. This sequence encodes CAISERQGNQPQHF.

The CDR3 loop reads CASSNIRTGANQPQHF. CDR3 sequence (DNA): TGTGCCAGCAGTAATATCAGGACAGGAGCCAATCAGCCCCAGCATTTT. The chain carries TRBV7-8 and TRBJ1-5, with 7 bases identical to TRBD1. CDR1 and CDR2 from the germline V gene are SGHVS and FQNEAQ. The length of the CDR3 is 16 residues. The J segment lost 3 bases and the V segment lost 6 bases, leaving 11 bases of the junction unmatched. The variable domain in full, with the rest retrieved from reference TRBV7-8 and TRBJ1-5, is GAGVSQSPRYKVAKRGQDVALRCDPISGHVSLFWYQQALGQGPEFLTYFQNEAQLDKSGLPSDRFFAERPEGSVSTLKIQRTQQEDSAVYLCASSNIRTGANQPQHFGDGTRLSIL.

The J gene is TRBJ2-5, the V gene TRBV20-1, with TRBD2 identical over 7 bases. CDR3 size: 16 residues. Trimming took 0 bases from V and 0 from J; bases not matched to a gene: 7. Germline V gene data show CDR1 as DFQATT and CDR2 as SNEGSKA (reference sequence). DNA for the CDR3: TGCAGTGCTAGAGATCCTTGGCGGGGGAACCAAGAGACCCAGTACTTC. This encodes CSARDPWRGNQETQYF.

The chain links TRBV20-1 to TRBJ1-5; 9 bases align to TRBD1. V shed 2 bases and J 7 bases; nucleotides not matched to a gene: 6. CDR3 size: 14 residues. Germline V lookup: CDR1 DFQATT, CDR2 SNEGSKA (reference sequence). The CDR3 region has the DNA TGCAGTGCTAGACCTACAGGGGGCGGGCAGCCCCAGCATTTT. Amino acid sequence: CSARPTGGGQPQHF.

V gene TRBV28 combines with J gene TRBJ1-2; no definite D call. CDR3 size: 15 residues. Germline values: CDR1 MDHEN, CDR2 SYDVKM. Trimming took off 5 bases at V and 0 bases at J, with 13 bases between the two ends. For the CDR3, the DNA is TGTGCCAGCAGTCCTCCCGGCCATTCTAACTATGGCTACACCTTC. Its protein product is CASSPPGHSNYGYTF.

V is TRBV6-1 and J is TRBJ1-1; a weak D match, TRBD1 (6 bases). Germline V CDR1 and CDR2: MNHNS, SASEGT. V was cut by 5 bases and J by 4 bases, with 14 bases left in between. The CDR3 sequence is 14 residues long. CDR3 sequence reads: CASSSGDSSTEAFF. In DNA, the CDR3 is TGTGCCAGCAGTTCAGGGGATAGTAGCACTGAAGCTTTCTTT.

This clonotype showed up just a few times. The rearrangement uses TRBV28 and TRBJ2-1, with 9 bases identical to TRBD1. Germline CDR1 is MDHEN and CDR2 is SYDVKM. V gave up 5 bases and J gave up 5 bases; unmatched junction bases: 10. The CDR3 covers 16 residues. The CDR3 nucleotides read TGTGCCAGCAGTACACAGGGGGCGCGACACCACAATGAGCAGTTCTTC. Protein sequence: CASSTQGARHHNEQFF. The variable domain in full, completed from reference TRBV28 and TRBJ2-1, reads DVKVTQSSRYLVKRTGEKVFLECVQDMDHENMFWYRQDPGLGLRLIYFSYDVKMKEKGDIPEGYSVSREKKERFSLILESASTNQTSMYLCASSTQGARHHNEQFFGPGTRLTVL.

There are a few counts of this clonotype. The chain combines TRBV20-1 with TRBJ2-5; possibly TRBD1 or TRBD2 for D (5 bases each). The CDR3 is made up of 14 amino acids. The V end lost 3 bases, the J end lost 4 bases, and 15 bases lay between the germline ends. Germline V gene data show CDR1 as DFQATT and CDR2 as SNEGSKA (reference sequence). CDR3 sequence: CSASWGMVRETQYF. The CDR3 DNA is TGCAGTGCTAGTTGGGGGATGGTTCGAGAGACCCAGTACTTC.

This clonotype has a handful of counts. The CDR3 DNA sequence: TGCGCCAGCGCCATTAGCACAGATACGCAGTATTTT. Translating gives CASAISTDTQYF. The chain couples TRBV10-2 to TRBJ2-3, with D hard to call. The V gene lost 8 bases and the J gene lost 0 bases, with 6 bases spanning the gap. The CDR3 sequence is 12 residues long. Germline-derived CDR1 and CDR2 are WSHSY and SAAADI.